The TCR beta chain under discussion was sequenced for a study of T cells in Graves' hyperthyroidism and ophthalmopathy. The patients, who ranged from 18 to 65 in age, presented with newly diagnosed hyperthyroidism lasting under 2 months. Investigators excluded patients with uncontrolled infection, other autoimmune disease, pregnancy or lactation. This CDR3 is 14 amino acids long. The germline V gene encodes CDR1 SGHTA and CDR2 FQGNSA. V lost 1 base and J 5 bases, leaving 12 bases between the germline ends. RNA transcripts gave rise to amplified TCR beta CDR3 regions. In the first-round RT-PCR of the TCR CDR3, the HTBI primer set was used. MiXCR, run by TCRdb on the multiplex PCR reads, gives a single entry per CDR3 protein. This table holds roughly 510,000 distinct CDR3 sequences, 20% to 25% found once. At least ten counts were recorded for this clonotype. The antigen is undetermined. Broader study findings: Clonotypes that were expanded in thyroid above 0.001 mostly appeared in blood too. Through a model of 13 V-J features, ophthalmopathy was separated from stable hyperthyroidism.

This sequence was found in a man aged 18 to 29 with Graves' hyperthyroidism. The sequencing sample was made of blood. This chain joins TRBV7-2 and TRBJ2-7, with no clear D. The DNA for the CDR3 is TGTGCCAGCAGCTTAGTACCCTCACGGGACGAGCAGTACTTC. Amino acid sequence: CASSLVPSRDEQYF.